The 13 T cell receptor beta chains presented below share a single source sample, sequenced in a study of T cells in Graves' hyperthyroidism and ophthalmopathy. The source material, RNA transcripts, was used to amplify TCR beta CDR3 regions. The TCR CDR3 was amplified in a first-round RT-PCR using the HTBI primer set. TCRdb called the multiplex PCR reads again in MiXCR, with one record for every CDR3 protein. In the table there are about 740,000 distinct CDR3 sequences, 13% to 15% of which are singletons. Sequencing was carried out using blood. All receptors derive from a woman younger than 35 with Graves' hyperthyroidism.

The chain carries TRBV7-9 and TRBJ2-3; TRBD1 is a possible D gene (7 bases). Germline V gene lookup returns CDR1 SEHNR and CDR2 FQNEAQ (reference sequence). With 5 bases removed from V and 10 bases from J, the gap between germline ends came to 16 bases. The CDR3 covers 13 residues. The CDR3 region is CASSLGGGAAQYF. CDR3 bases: TGTGCCAGCAGCCTAGGGGGCGGGGCGGCGCAGTATTTT.

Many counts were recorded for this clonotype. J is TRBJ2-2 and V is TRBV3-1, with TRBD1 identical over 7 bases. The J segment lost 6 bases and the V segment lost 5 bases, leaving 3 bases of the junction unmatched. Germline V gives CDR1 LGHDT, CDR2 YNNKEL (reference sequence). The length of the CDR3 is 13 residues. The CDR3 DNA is TGTGCCAGCAGCGCCCAGGGGGCCGGGGAGCTGTTTTTT. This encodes CASSAQGAGELFF.

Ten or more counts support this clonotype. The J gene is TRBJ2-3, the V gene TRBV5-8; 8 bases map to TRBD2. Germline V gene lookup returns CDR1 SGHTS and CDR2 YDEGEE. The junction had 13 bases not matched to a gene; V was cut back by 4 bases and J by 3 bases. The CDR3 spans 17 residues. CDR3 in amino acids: CASSGSWSGRGTDTQYF. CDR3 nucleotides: TGTGCCAGCAGCGGCAGTTGGAGCGGGAGAGGGACAGATACGCAGTATTTT.

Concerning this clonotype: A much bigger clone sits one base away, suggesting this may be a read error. CDR3 in DNA: TGTGCCAGCAGTTCCACGGCTAGGGGGAGCTATGAGCAGTTCTTC. Translating gives CASSSTARGSYEQFF. The gene calls are TRBV28 and TRBJ2-1; a possible D gene is TRBD1 (6 bases). The CDR3 runs to 15 residues. Germline assignment: CDR1 MDHEN and CDR2 SYDVKM. V was shortened by 4 bases and J by 8 bases, with 18 bases between the two germline ends.

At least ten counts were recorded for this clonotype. The chain's CDR3 is CSARDGGDTQETQYF. For the CDR3, the DNA is TGCAGTGCTAGAGATGGGGGAGACACCCAAGAGACCCAGTACTTC. The gene calls are TRBV20-1 and TRBJ2-5; D may correspond to TRBD1 or TRBD2 (5 bases each). CDR3 length: 15 amino acids. V lost 0 bases and J 1 base, leaving 12 bases between the germline ends. Germline assignment: CDR1 DFQATT and CDR2 SNEGSKA (reference sequence).

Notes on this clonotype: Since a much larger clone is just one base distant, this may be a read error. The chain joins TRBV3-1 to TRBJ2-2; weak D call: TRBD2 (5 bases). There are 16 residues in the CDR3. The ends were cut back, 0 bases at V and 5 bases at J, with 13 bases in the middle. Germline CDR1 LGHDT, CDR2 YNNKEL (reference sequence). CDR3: CASSQDFAWRTGELFF. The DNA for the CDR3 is TGTGCCAGCAGCCAAGATTTCGCGTGGAGGACCGGGGAGCTGTTTTTT.

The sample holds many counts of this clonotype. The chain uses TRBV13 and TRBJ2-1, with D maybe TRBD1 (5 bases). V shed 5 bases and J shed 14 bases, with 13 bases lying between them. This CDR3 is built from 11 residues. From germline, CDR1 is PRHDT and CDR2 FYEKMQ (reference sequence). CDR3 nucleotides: TGTGCCAGCAGCCCAGGACATCGCGAGTTCTTC. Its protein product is CASSPGHREFF.

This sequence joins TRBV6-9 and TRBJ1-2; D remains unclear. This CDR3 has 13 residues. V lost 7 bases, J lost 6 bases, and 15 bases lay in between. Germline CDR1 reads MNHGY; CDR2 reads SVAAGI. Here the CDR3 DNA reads TGTGCCAGCACTCATACGAGGTGGGATGGCTACACCTTC. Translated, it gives CASTHTRWDGYTF.

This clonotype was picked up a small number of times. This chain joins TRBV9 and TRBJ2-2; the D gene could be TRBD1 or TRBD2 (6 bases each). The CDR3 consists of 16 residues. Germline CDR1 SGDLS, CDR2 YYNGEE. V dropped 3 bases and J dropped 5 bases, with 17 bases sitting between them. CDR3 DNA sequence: TGTGCCAGCAGCGGAGGGGGGAGTCCCGGGACCGGGGAGCTGTTTTTT. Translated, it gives CASSGGGSPGTGELFF.

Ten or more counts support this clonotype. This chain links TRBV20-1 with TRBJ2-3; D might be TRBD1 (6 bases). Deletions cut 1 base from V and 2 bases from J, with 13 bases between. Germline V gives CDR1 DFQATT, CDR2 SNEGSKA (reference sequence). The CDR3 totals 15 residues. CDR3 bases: TGCAGTGCTAGAGGATCAGGGGAGATCACAGATACGCAGTATTTT. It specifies CSARGSGEITDTQYF.

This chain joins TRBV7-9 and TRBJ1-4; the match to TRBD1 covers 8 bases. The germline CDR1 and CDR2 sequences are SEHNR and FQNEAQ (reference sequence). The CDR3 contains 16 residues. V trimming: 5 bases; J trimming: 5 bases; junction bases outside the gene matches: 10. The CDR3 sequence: CASSLLGTGLNEKLFF. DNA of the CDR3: TGTGCCAGCAGCCTCCTCGGGACAGGATTGAATGAAAAACTGTTTTTT.

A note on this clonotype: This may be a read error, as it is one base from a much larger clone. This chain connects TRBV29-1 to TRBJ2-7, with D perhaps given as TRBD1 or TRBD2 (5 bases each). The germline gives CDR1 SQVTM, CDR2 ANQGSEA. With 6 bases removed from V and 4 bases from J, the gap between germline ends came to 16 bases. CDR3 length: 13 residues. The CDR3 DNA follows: TGCAGCGTCGAGTGGGGGAGAGGTTACGAGCAGTACTTC. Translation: CSVEWGRGYEQYF.

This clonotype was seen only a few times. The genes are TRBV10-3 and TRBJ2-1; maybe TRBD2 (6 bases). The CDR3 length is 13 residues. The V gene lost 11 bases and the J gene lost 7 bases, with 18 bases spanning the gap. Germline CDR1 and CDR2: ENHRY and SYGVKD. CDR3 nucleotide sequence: TGTGCCTGCAAACCCGGGACTCCTAATGAGCAGTTCTTC. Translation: CACKPGTPNEQFF.